Given below is one TCR beta chain in context. These data belong to a study of Ad26.COV2.S vaccination and SARS-CoV-2 variants. Study-level background: Enrolled in COV1001, the donor was in the Ad26.COV2.S trial arm, which received the vaccine. The study gave Ad26.COV2.S intramuscularly, once or twice 56 days apart.

The method was immunoSEQ multiplex PCR; TCRdb's version includes in-frame clones alone and lacks a portion of them. Among about 380,000 clones listed, about four fifths were seen once. Treatment of the sample: around 19 received Ad26.COV2.S at low or high dose, single or two shots; about five received placebo; per-sample allocation not given. All samples were drawn on day 63, counting from the first vaccine or placebo injection. The ends were cut back, 1 base at V and 2 bases at J, with 5 bases in the middle. Germline V gene sequence: CDR1 LNHDA, CDR2 SQIVND (reference sequence). This CDR3 contains 13 residues.

This receptor was obtained from a person aged 18-65 years who received the Ad26.COV2.S COVID-19 vaccine or a placebo. V is TRBV19 and J is TRBJ1-2; D call uncertain. The sample consisted of peripheral blood, taken in a trial of Ad26.COV2.S vaccine versus placebo. CDR3 residues: CASSIGENYGYTF. The CDR3 DNA follows: TGTGCCAGTAGTATAGGAGAGAACTATGGCTACACCTTC.